This is a list of T cell receptor beta chains from one sample in a study of blood T cell repertoires in COVID-19. TCRdb's copy holds only in-frame clones and misses some; the assay was immunoSEQ multiplex PCR. Counted here are 300,000 to 350,000 clones, around 87% occurring once; the ten biggest clones make up 6% to 7%. The specimen was peripheral blood. These TCRs come from a woman aged 50 to 60 with COVID-19, enrolled during active disease. Each CDR3 is given with its conserved first and last residue. D genes are given only for firm matches. Only some rows state a clone size, as once, few, many or a class for expanded clones.

length,J,D,V,size,DNA,CDR3
15,TRBJ2-5,TRBD1,TRBV5-1,NA,TGCGCCAGCAGCCTCGGGACAGGGAAAGGAGAGACCCAGTACTTC,CASSLGTGKGETQYF
17,TRBJ1-2,TRBD1,TRBV10-1,once,TGCGCCAGCAGAACGCCGGGACAGGCGGCTTCGATAGTTGGATACACCTTC,CASRTPGQAASIVGYTF
14,TRBJ1-3,NA,TRBV29-1,NA,TGCAGCGAAGGAGGGAGACCCTCTGGAAACACCATATATTTT,CSEGGRPSGNTIYF
18,TRBJ2-5,TRBD2,TRBV5-4,NA,TGTGCCAGCAGCTTGGGGCTAGCTGGGGGAGGGTACCAAGAGACCCAGTACTTC,CASSLGLAGGGYQETQYF
17,TRBJ2-1,TRBD2,TRBV11-3,NA,TGTGCCAGCAGCTTAGAAACCAGCGGGAGGGCCTACAATGAGCAGTTCTTC,CASSLETSGRAYNEQFF
17,TRBJ2-1,TRBD2,TRBV5-1,NA,TGCGCCAGCAGCTTCGGGTCTAGCGGGAGCTCCTACAATGAGCAGTTCTTC,CASSFGSSGSSYNEQFF
15,TRBJ2-1,NA,TRBV7-2,NA,TGTGCCAGCAGCTTAGCGGGAGTCCCTTACAATGAGCAGTTCTTC,CASSLAGVPYNEQFF
16,TRBJ1-3,TRBD1,TRBV7-9,NA,TGTGCCAGCAGCCTGGGACAGGCGAACTCTGGAAACACCATATATTTT,CASSLGQANSGNTIYF
15,TRBJ2-1,TRBD2,TRBV30,NA,TGTGCCTGGAGCCCGCTAGCGGGAGTCATTGGTGAGCAGTTCTTC,CAWSPLAGVIGEQFF
16,TRBJ1-1,TRBD1,TRBV18,NA,TGTGCCAGCTCACCACTCGGGACAGGATCGAACACTGAAGCTTTCTTT,CASSPLGTGSNTEAFF
16,TRBJ2-2,NA,TRBV9,NA,TGTGCCAGCAGCGCGCAGACAGTCACGAACACCGGGGAGCTGTTTTTT,CASSAQTVTNTGELFF
15,TRBJ2-2,NA,TRBV24-1,once,TGTGCCACCAGTGACGGGCAGGGTGGCACCGGGGAGCTGTTTTTT,CATSDGQGGTGELFF
15,TRBJ2-1,NA,TRBV6-6,NA,TGTGCCAGCACCTCCTTAGCGAAAACCTACAATGAGCAGTTCTTC,CASTSLAKTYNEQFF
15,TRBJ1-2,NA,TRBV11-2,few,TGTGCCAGCAGCTTAGCCGGTGGAGACGTCTATGGCTACACCTTC,CASSLAGGDVYGYTF
16,TRBJ2-3,TRBD2,TRBV4-3,NA,TGCGCCAGCAGCCAAGGACTAGCGGGAGGCCAAGCTACGCAGTATTTT,CASSQGLAGGQATQYF
13,TRBJ1-4,NA,TRBV18,NA,TGTGCCAGCTCGACGGACTTAGAGGAAAAACTGTTTTTT,CASSTDLEEKLFF
14,TRBJ1-2,NA,TRBV5-1,NA,TGCGCCAGCAGCTTGCGGTGGGGGCCTGATGGCTACACCTTC,CASSLRWGPDGYTF
14,TRBJ1-2,TRBD1,TRBV30,NA,TGTGCCTGCTATGGACAGGGAGCTAACTATGGCTACACCTTC,CACYGQGANYGYTF
13,TRBJ2-7,NA,TRBV3-1/TRBV3-2,NA,TGTGCCAGCAGCGGGCGGGGTCTCTACGAGCAGTACTTC,CASSGRGLYEQYF
17,TRBJ2-7,NA,TRBV12-2,NA,TGTGCAAGTCGCTTAGAAATGTACCAGCGGACCTCCTACGAGCAGTACTTC,CASRLEMYQRTSYEQYF
14,TRBJ1-3,NA,TRBV5-6,NA,TGTGCCAGCAGCTTGAGGGGGGGAGGAAACACCATATATTTT,CASSLRGGGNTIYF
15,TRBJ1-5,NA,TRBV4-2,NA,TGTGCCAGCAGCCAAGATCTCGGAGGTCGTCAGCCCCAGCATTTT,CASSQDLGGRQPQHF
15,TRBJ2-1,NA,TRBV5-1,NA,TGCGCCAGCAGCTTTGAGGCTAGCTCCTACAATGAGCAGTTCTTC,CASSFEASSYNEQFF
16,TRBJ2-3,NA,TRBV10-3,NA,TGTGCCACCTCCCCCGGACAGACTACTAGCACAGATACGCAGTATTTT,CATSPGQTTSTDTQYF
14,TRBJ2-7,NA,TRBV5-8,once,TGTGCCAGCAGCGGTGGACGGGGATCCTACGAGCAGTACTTC,CASSGGRGSYEQYF
13,TRBJ2-1,NA,TRBV3-1/TRBV3-2,few,TGTGCCAGCAGCCTTAGCTCCTACAATGAGCAGTTCTTC,CASSLSSYNEQFF
15,TRBJ2-7,TRBD2,TRBV28,NA,TGTGCCAGCAGCACGGGACTAGCGGGACCCTACGAGCAGTACTTC,CASSTGLAGPYEQYF
13,TRBJ2-7,NA,TRBV7-2,once,TGTGCCAGCAGTCAAGCGGCCTCCTACGAGCAGTACTTC,CASSQAASYEQYF
17,TRBJ2-2,TRBD2,TRBV9,NA,TGTGCCAGCAGCTCGCAGCGGCGGGAGACCTACACCGGGGAGCTGTTTTTT,CASSSQRRETYTGELFF
15,TRBJ1-1,NA,TRBV9,once,TGTGCCAGCAGCTCCCGGACCGGGAAGAACACTGAAGCTTTCTTT,CASSSRTGKNTEAFF
19,TRBJ2-7,TRBD2,TRBV5-1,NA,TGCGCCAGCAGCTGGAGGGGACAGGGGACTAGCGGGAGATCGGAAGGGCAGTACTTC,CASSWRGQGTSGRSEGQYF
14,TRBJ1-3,NA,TRBV30,NA,TGTGCCTGGAGTGATCGGACAACTGGAAACACCATATATTTT,CAWSDRTTGNTIYF
16,TRBJ1-1,TRBD1,TRBV11-3,once,TGTGCCAGCAGCTTGCTCCGGGACAGGGGACGTGGAGCGGCTTTCTTT,CASSLLRDRGRGAAFF
16,TRBJ2-2,NA,TRBV18,NA,TGTGCCAGCTCACCACTATTAGGAGGGAACACCGGGGAGCTGTTTTTT,CASSPLLGGNTGELFF
15,TRBJ2-1,TRBD1,TRBV5-1,NA,TGCGCCAGCAGCTCGGACAGGGTGGAGATCAATGAGCAGTTCTTC,CASSSDRVEINEQFF
14,TRBJ1-1,NA,TRBV19,few,TGTGCCAGTGCCCAGGGAAGAATGAACACTGAAGCTTTCTTT,CASAQGRMNTEAFF
21,TRBJ2-1,TRBD2,TRBV24-1,NA,TGTGCCACCAGTGACCTCCCCACCCCTACCGGGACTAGCGGGAGTCTAAATGAGCAGTTCTTC,CATSDLPTPTGTSGSLNEQFF
15,TRBJ2-7,TRBD2,TRBV6-5,NA,TGTGCCAGCAGTTACTCAGCGGGAGCGGTCTACGAGCAGTACTTC,CASSYSAGAVYEQYF
15,TRBJ2-1,NA,TRBV18,NA,TGTGCCAGCTCACCCCCCAACCAGTTTTACAATGAGCAGTTCTTC,CASSPPNQFYNEQFF
17,TRBJ2-6,NA,TRBV19,NA,TGTGCCAGTAGTAAGCAGGCAGGGGACTCTGGGGCCAACGTCCTGACTTTC,CASSKQAGDSGANVLTF
13,TRBJ2-1,NA,TRBV19,NA,TGTGCCAGTAGTATAGTATGGCCCAATGAGCAGTTCTTC,CASSIVWPNEQFF
16,TRBJ2-7,NA,TRBV5-4,NA,TGTGCCAGCAGCTCCGAGGGGGGGCGAGCCCTTCGCGAGCAGTACTTC,CASSSEGGRALREQYF
19,TRBJ2-3,TRBD2,TRBV5-1,NA,TGCGCCAGCAGCTGGTGGGACAGCGCTGGACTAGCGGGTCCAGATACGCAGTATTTT,CASSWWDSAGLAGPDTQYF
16,TRBJ2-5,TRBD2,TRBV4-3,NA,TGCGCCAGCAGCCTGGGACTAGCGGGAGGGCAAGAGACCCAGTACTTC,CASSLGLAGGQETQYF
14,TRBJ1-1,NA,TRBV9,NA,TGTGCCAGCAGCGGAGGACAAATGAACACTGAAGCTTTCTTT,CASSGGQMNTEAFF
13,TRBJ2-7,TRBD1,TRBV27,few,TGTGCCAGCAGGGGACAGGGTTTCTACGAGCAGTACTTC,CASRGQGFYEQYF
13,TRBJ1-2,NA,TRBV18,NA,TGTGCCAGCTCACCGACTGAAGATCTCGGCTACACCTTC,CASSPTEDLGYTF
14,TRBJ2-1,NA,TRBV5-1,NA,TGCGCCAGCAGCTTGTCTACAGGATCTCGTGAGCAGTTCTTC,CASSLSTGSREQFF
16,TRBJ1-1,TRBD1,TRBV6-2/TRBV6-3,NA,TGTGCCAGCAGTTACACTAGGACAGGCCAGCGCACTGAAGCTTTCTTT,CASSYTRTGQRTEAFF
16,TRBJ2-6,TRBD1,TRBV5-6,NA,TGTGCCAGCAGCTTGGTACAGGGGGCTGGGGCCAACGTCCTGACTTTC,CASSLVQGAGANVLTF
14,TRBJ1-2,NA,TRBV5-4,once,TGTGCCAGCAGCTTGGGTGGAGGGCACTATGGCTACACCTTC,CASSLGGGHYGYTF
14,TRBJ1-2,NA,TRBV5-1,NA,TGCGCCAGCAGCTTGGAACAGGCCTCTGTGGGCTACACCTTC,CASSLEQASVGYTF
15,TRBJ2-7,TRBD2,TRBV4-3,NA,TGCGCCAGCAGCCAGACACTAGCGGGAGGCCACGAGCAGTACTTC,CASSQTLAGGHEQYF